The 4 T cell receptor beta chains presented below share a single source sample, sequenced in a study of blood T cell repertoires in COVID-19 (dated by TCRdb to about 2020). The library was built by means of the immunoSEQ multiplex PCR assay. Not all clones reach the TCRdb copy of this immuneACCESS table, which keeps in-frame sequences only. Checked studies attribute under half of the gap to unresolved V genes and leave the rest unexplained. Across this sample there are 200,000 to 250,000 clones, with roughly four fifths seen only once. In total, the top ten clones hold about 8% of the sample. Sequenced material: peripheral blood. These receptor sequences come from a woman aged 45-65 years with acute or convalescent COVID-19.

V is TRBV24-1 and J is TRBJ1-2; 9 bases match TRBD1. There are 19 residues in the CDR3. CDR1 is KGHDR and CDR2 is SFDVKD in the germline V gene. V shed 5 bases and J 3 bases; nucleotides not matched to a gene: 18. The DNA of the CDR3 is TGTGCCACCAGTGCGTGGAGGGGACAGGGAGGAAGAGGTGACTATGGCTACACCTTC. Protein sequence: CATSAWRGQGGRGDYGYTF.

The CDR3 protein is CASSEGNAVGYTF. CDR3 in DNA: TGTGCCAGCAGTGAAGGGAACGCGGTTGGCTACACCTTC. The V gene is TRBV2, the J gene TRBJ1-2; D call uncertain. Between the trimmed V and J ends, which lost 1 base and 7 bases, there was a span of 10 bases. CDR3 length: 13 amino acids. CDR1 and CDR2 (germline): SNHLY, FYNNEI. Drawing the rest from reference TRBV2 and TRBJ1-2, the complete variable domain is EPEVTQTPSHQVTQMGQEVILRCVPISNHLYFYWYRQILGQKVEFLVSFYNNEISEKSEIFDDQFSVERPDGSNFTLKIRSTKLEDSAMYFCASSEGNAVGYTFGSGTRLTVV.

The sample holds a few counts of this clone. The J gene is TRBJ1-5, the V gene TRBV19, with 7 bases fitting TRBD1. CDR3 length: 16 amino acids. Germline V gives CDR1 LNHDA, CDR2 SQIVND (reference sequence). After removal of 6 bases from V and 7 bases from J, the junction contained 15 bases not matched to a gene. The CDR3 spells CASRSPLGQFFQPQHF. CDR3 coding DNA: TGTGCCAGTAGGTCCCCGTTGGGACAGTTCTTCCAGCCCCAGCATTTT.

V is TRBV18 and J is TRBJ2-7, with D perhaps matching TRBD1 (7 bases). Trimming shortened V by 6 bases and J by 4 bases, and 19 bases separated the two germline ends. Germline lookup yields CDR1 KGHSH and CDR2 LQKENI. The CDR3 loop spans 15 amino acids. The DNA of the CDR3 is TGTGCCAGCTCGCGCGGACAGGAGGGGTTATACGAGCAGTACTTC. Translation: CASSRGQEGLYEQYF.